The 21 T cell receptor beta chains below were found in one sample sequenced in a study of blood T cells in healthy people across ages. Primed by a sample-barcoded 5' primer and a J-beta primer mix, a second PCR proceeded for about 6 to 11 cycles. In TCRdb, the 5' RACE reads were re-called with MiXCR into one record per CDR3 protein. The sample contains about 570,000 distinct CDR3 sequences, about a quarter of which appear only once. These data were also filed under a second study, of T cells of mothers and their children.

The specimen was blood. These receptors were obtained from a boy aged 2 to 10 in good health.

The V and J genes are TRBV11-2 and TRBJ2-5; 9 bases are a match to TRBD2. The length of the CDR3 is 16 residues. The J segment lost 5 bases and the V segment lost 7 bases, leaving 14 bases of the junction unmatched. Germline CDR1 reads SGHAT; CDR2 reads FQNNGV. The DNA of the CDR3 is TGTGCCAGCACCCTAGTAGGAGTAGCGGGAGAGGAGACCCAGTACTTC. This codes for CASTLVGVAGEETQYF. Combining the CDR3 with reference TRBV11-2 and TRBJ2-5 gives the whole variable domain EAGVAQSPRYKIIEKRQSVAFWCNPISGHATLYWYQQILGQGPKLLIQFQNNGVVDDSQLPKDRFSAERLKGVDSTLKIQPAKLEDSAVYLCASTLVGVAGEETQYFGPGTRLLVL.

This clonotype occurred a few times. The chain carries TRBV29-1 and TRBJ2-5, with D hard to call. The CDR3 is 13 residues long. The V end lost 3 bases, the J end lost 2 bases, and 10 bases lay between the germline ends. Germline V lookup: CDR1 SQVTM, CDR2 ANQGSEA. The CDR3 nucleotides read TGCAGCGTTGAGACAACGGCGCAAGAGACCCAGTACTTC. It translates to CSVETTAQETQYF.

This rearrangement joins TRBV2 to TRBJ1-4; 8 bases align to TRBD1. Germline V lookup: CDR1 SNHLY, CDR2 FYNNEI. This CDR3 spans 20 amino acids. V shed 6 bases and J 0 bases; nucleotides not matched to a gene: 18. CDR3 nucleotide sequence: TGTGCCAGCAGGGATTGGACAGGGTGGGAAGGGGATTCAACTAATGAAAAACTGTTTTTT. Its protein product is CASRDWTGWEGDSTNEKLFF.

This chain links TRBV5-5 with TRBJ1-1; possible D gene TRBD1, 5 bases. The CDR3 consists of 15 residues. The ends were cut back, 2 bases at V and 0 bases at J, with 11 bases in the middle. Germline V gives CDR1 SGHKS, CDR2 YYEKEE (reference sequence). For the CDR3, the DNA is TGTGCCAGCAGCTTTTCCCCGACAGTGAACACTGAAGCTTTCTTT. Its translation is CASSFSPTVNTEAFF.

The rearrangement uses TRBV6-6 and TRBJ2-5, with 7 nucleotides matching TRBD2. Trimming removed 0 bases from V and 5 bases from J; junction bases left unmatched: 3. The CDR3 is 14 residues long. Germline CDR1 is MNHNY and CDR2 is SVGAGI (reference sequence). The DNA of the CDR3 is TGTGCCAGCAGTTACTCCGGGGGGTTGGAGACCCAGTACTTC. Amino acid sequence: CASSYSGGLETQYF.

The chain combines TRBV7-9 with TRBJ2-3; D gene uncertain. The CDR3 is made up of 13 amino acids. Germline V gene data show CDR1 as SEHNR and CDR2 as FQNEAQ (reference sequence). Trimming shortened V by 9 bases and J by 5 bases, and 15 bases separated the two germline ends. CDR3 sequence reads: CASLSNRRDTQYF. The CDR3 bases are TGTGCCAGTCTTTCCAACCGTCGAGATACGCAGTATTTT.

The chain links TRBV27 to TRBJ2-5, with D possibly being TRBD2 (6 bases). Between the trimmed V and J ends, which lost 6 bases and 5 bases, there was a span of 16 bases. Per the germline V gene, CDR1 is MNHEY and CDR2 is SMNVEV (reference sequence). The CDR3 length is 14 residues. The chain's CDR3 is CASSPGPREETQYF. The CDR3 coding sequence is TGTGCCAGCAGCCCGGGACCCCGGGAGGAGACCCAGTACTTC.

This clonotype turned up a few times. The V and J genes are TRBV29-1 and TRBJ2-1; a weak D match, TRBD2 (5 bases). V was trimmed by 3 bases and J by 4 bases, leaving 19 bases between them. Germline values: CDR1 SQVTM, CDR2 ANQGSEA. This CDR3 region has 16 residues. CDR3 nucleotide sequence: TGCAGCGTTGATGCCCCCTGGAGCGGATTATACAATGAGCAGTTCTTC. Its translation: CSVDAPWSGLYNEQFF.

The rearrangement uses TRBV7-9 and TRBJ2-5; TRBD2 is a possible D gene (5 bases). This CDR3 is built from 15 residues. CDR1 and CDR2 (germline): SEHNR, FQNEAQ (reference sequence). Trimming pared 5 bases from V and 3 bases from J, leaving 16 bases between. The CDR3 loop is CASSDLAALEETQYF. CDR3 coding DNA: TGTGCCAGCAGCGATCTAGCTGCCCTCGAAGAGACCCAGTACTTC.

The J gene is TRBJ1-2, the V gene TRBV4-1; D is undetermined. V lost 1 base, J lost 8 bases, and 8 bases lay in between. The germline gives CDR1 MGHRA, CDR2 YSYEKL. CDR3 length: 12 residues. The CDR3 region is CASSQGVGGYTF. The CDR3 nucleotides are TGCGCCAGCAGCCAAGGGGTTGGGGGCTACACCTTC.

The chain employs TRBV20-1 and TRBJ2-3, with 13 nucleotides matching TRBD2. The V and J ends lost 5 bases and 5 bases, in that order; junction bases with no gene match: 13. CDR1 is DFQATT and CDR2 is SNEGSKA in the germline V gene (reference sequence). This CDR3 comprises 17 residues. CDR3 amino acids: CSALCDGTSGAKDTQYF. CDR3 coding DNA: TGCAGTGCTCTCTGCGACGGGACTAGCGGGGCAAAAGATACGCAGTATTTT.

Note on this clonotype: A read error is possible here, since a much larger clone lies one base away. The chain has TRBV29-1 and TRBJ2-1; D might be TRBD1 (6 bases). The DNA matches TRBJ2-5 better at its end, which makes the J call doubtful. CDR3 length: 14 amino acids. The V gene's germline CDR1 is SQVTM and CDR2 ANQGSEA. CDR3 loop: CSVRRGGVGGTQYF. For the CDR3, the DNA is TGCAGCGTTCGCAGGGGCGGTGTAGGAGGGACCCAGTACTTC.

This clonotype was recorded a few times. The V call is TRBV7-2, the J call TRBJ2-7; 7 positions match TRBD1. The ends lost 4 bases at V and 0 bases at J; junction bases unmatched: 6. The CDR3 spans 15 residues. Per the germline V gene, CDR1 is SGHTA and CDR2 is FQGNSA. The CDR3 DNA is TGTGCCAGCAGCTCCCCGGGACAGAGCTCCTACGAGCAGTACTTC. Translating it yields CASSSPGQSSYEQYF.

This clonotype was detected only a few times. This chain links TRBV7-6 with TRBJ1-1; D call uncertain. The CDR3 spans 13 residues. The germline gives CDR1 SGHVS, CDR2 FNYEAQ. The V end lost 3 bases, the J end lost 5 bases, and 10 bases lay between the germline ends. The CDR3 loop reads CASSFGEFTEAFF. CDR3 nucleotide sequence: TGTGCCAGCAGCTTTGGCGAATTTACTGAAGCTTTCTTT.

This clonotype was seen more than once but under ten times. The rearrangement uses TRBV10-1 and TRBJ2-7; unclear D gene. Looked up from germline, CDR1 is WNHNN and CDR2 is SYGVQD (reference sequence). Trimming left V 0 bases short and J 0 bases short, with 9 bases between. The CDR3 is 15 residues long. The CDR3 coding sequence is TGCGCCAGCAGTGAGTCGGCCGACGGCTCCTACGAGCAGTACTTC. This gives the protein CASSESADGSYEQYF.

The J gene is TRBJ2-7, the V gene TRBV27; 8 bases line up with TRBD2. J was trimmed by 5 bases and V by 2 bases; bases with no gene match: 5. Germline CDR1 MNHEY, CDR2 SMNVEV (reference sequence). The CDR3 sequence is 14 residues long. The CDR3 sequence is CASSLAGGLHEQYF. The CDR3 nucleotides are TGTGCCAGCAGTTTAGCGGGGGGCCTCCACGAGCAGTACTTC.

This clonotype was seen just once. The chain employs TRBV6-2 or TRBV6-3 and TRBJ2-2; possible D gene TRBD1, 6 bases. Germline V gene data show CDR1 as MNHEY and CDR2 as SVGEGT. Trimming took 7 bases from V and 1 from J, leaving 13 bases between them. The CDR3 has 15 amino acids. CDR3 amino acids: CASTVGHLNTGELFF. CDR3 nucleotide sequence: TGTGCCAGCACCGTGGGACATTTGAACACCGGGGAGCTGTTTTTT.

This clonotype occurred once. The chain carries TRBV7-2 and TRBJ2-3, with 7 positions matching TRBD2. The germline V gene has CDR1 SGHTA and CDR2 FQGNSA. Trimming removed 6 bases from V and 1 base from J; junction bases left unmatched: 10. This CDR3 is 16 amino acids long. The CDR3 DNA reads TGTGCCAGCAGACTCGGGGGGTCTAGCGGCACAGATACGCAGTATTTT. Encoded protein: CASRLGGSSGTDTQYF.

This clonotype was seen only once. This rearrangement joins TRBV7-2 to TRBJ2-3, with a weak D call TRBD2 (5 bases). V dropped 6 bases and J dropped 8 bases, with 15 bases sitting between them. The length of the CDR3 is 13 residues. Germline V gene lookup returns CDR1 SGHTA and CDR2 FQGNSA. CDR3 bases: TGTGCCAGCAGGCGAAGTTTTGGAGGTACGCAGTATTTT. Protein: CASRRSFGGTQYF.

A word on this clonotype: One base away lies a much larger clone, so this may be a sequencing read error. V usage is TRBV6-2 or TRBV6-3 and J usage is TRBJ2-5; 8 bases are a match to TRBD2. In germline, CDR1 is MNHEY, CDR2 SVGEGT. The CDR3 contains 14 residues. The CDR3, as DNA: TGTGCCAGCAGTTACTCGACTAGCGTGGAGACCCAGAACTTC. Translation: CASSYSTSVETQNF.

This clonotype has just a few counts. V gene TRBV25-1 combines with J gene TRBJ2-7, with 9 bases that match TRBD2. Looked up from germline, CDR1 is MGHDK and CDR2 is SYGVNS. The CDR3 has 14 residues. The junction had 4 bases not matched to a gene; V was cut back by 6 bases and J by 1 base. As DNA, the CDR3 is TGTGCCAGCAGGGCTAGCGGGATGTCCTACGAGCAGTACTTC. Residues: CASRASGMSYEQYF.